The rows below give T cell receptor beta chains drawn from one sample of a study of technical replicates of blood from several donors. Sequencing used immunoSEQ multiplex PCR; TCRdb keeps in-frame clones, though not all of them. The sample lists tens of thousands of clones, about 91% occurring once. The sample was T cells isolated from PBMCs. These receptors all stem from a human donor in good health. CDR3s include the opening cysteine and the closing phenylalanine or tryptophan. A D gene is named only where the DNA matches it firmly. Size is omitted from some rows. Given values are once, few, many or a class for expanded clones.

D: TRBD1
J: TRBJ1-1
V: TRBV29-1
size: NA
CDR3: CSFRQGPEAFF
DNA: TGCAGCTTCCGACAGGGTCCTGAAGCTTTCTTT

D: NA
J: TRBJ1-1
V: TRBV1
size: NA
CDR3: CTSSQDRRGTEAFF
DNA: TGCACCAGCAGCCAAGATAGGAGGGGCACTGAAGCTTTCTTT

D: NA
J: TRBJ2-1
V: TRBV7-8
size: once
CDR3: CASSLDSRGYNEQFF
DNA: TGTGCCAGCAGCTTAGATAGCAGGGGATACAATGAGCAGTTCTTC

D: NA
J: TRBJ2-7
V: TRBV18
size: NA
CDR3: CASSREYEQYF
DNA: TGTGCCAGCTCCAGGGAATACGAGCAGTACTTC

D: TRBD2
J: TRBJ2-1
V: TRBV10-1
size: NA
CDR3: CAGSSGSPRTEQFF
DNA: TGCGCCGGCTCTAGCGGGAGCCCCCGTACAGAGCAGTTCTTC

D: NA
J: TRBJ1-4
V: TRBV6-1
size: NA
CDR3: CASSEARPQVFF
DNA: TGTGCCAGCAGCGAAGCCCGGCCCCAGGTGTTTTTT

D: NA
J: TRBJ1-1
V: TRBV29-1
size: NA
CDR3: CSVEIPGLKAFF
DNA: TGCAGCGTTGAAATCCCAGGGTTGAAAGCTTTCTTT

D: NA
J: TRBJ1-1
V: TRBV9
size: NA
CDR3: CASSVNTVNTEAFF
DNA: TGTGCCAGCAGCGTCAATACGGTGAACACTGAAGCTTTCTTT

D: TRBD1
J: TRBJ1-2
V: TRBV10-3
size: NA
CDR3: CAIREGQGVEGYTF
DNA: TGTGCCATCAGAGAGGGACAGGGAGTGGAAGGCTACACCTTC

D: NA
J: TRBJ1-1
V: TRBV12-5
size: few
CDR3: CASGLAKGSEAFF
DNA: TGTGCTAGTGGTTTGGCGAAGGGGTCTGAAGCTTTCTTT

D: NA
J: TRBJ2-7
V: TRBV28
size: NA
CDR3: CASSSTGDSYEQYF
DNA: TGTGCCAGCAGTTCGACAGGCGACTCCTACGAGCAGTACTTC

D: TRBD1
J: TRBJ2-6
V: TRBV19
size: NA
CDR3: CASCPGQGVPGANVLTF
DNA: TGTGCCAGTTGCCCGGGACAGGGGGTCCCTGGGGCCAACGTCCTGACTTTC

D: TRBD1
J: TRBJ1-2
V: TRBV7-2
size: once
CDR3: CASSLLWDRGRDGYTF
DNA: TGTGCCAGCAGCTTATTATGGGACAGGGGAAGGGATGGCTACACCTTC

D: NA
J: TRBJ1-1
V: TRBV4-1
size: NA
CDR3: CASSQRGGGLNTEAFF
DNA: TGCGCCAGCAGCCAACGGGGAGGGGGATTGAACACTGAAGCTTTCTTT

D: TRBD2
J: TRBJ2-3
V: TRBV30
size: NA
CDR3: CAHSSGGTDTQYF
DNA: TGTGCCCATTCTAGCGGGGGCACAGATACGCAGTATTTT

D: TRBD2
J: TRBJ2-2
V: TRBV6-4
size: NA
CDR3: CASSGEASGGTGELFF
DNA: TGTGCCAGCAGCGGGGAGGCTAGCGGGGGCACCGGGGAGCTGTTTTTT

D: NA
J: TRBJ2-4
V: TRBV5-6
size: NA
CDR3: CASSPTGGGDIQYF
DNA: TGTGCCAGCAGCCCAACAGGGGGGGGAGACATTCAGTACTTC

D: NA
J: TRBJ1-3
V: TRBV9
size: NA
CDR3: CASSVEGLTSGNTIYF
DNA: TGTGCCAGCAGCGTAGAAGGACTGACCTCTGGAAACACCATATATTTT

D: NA
J: TRBJ2-3
V: TRBV30
size: NA
CDR3: CAWSFDSSTDTQYF
DNA: TGTGCCTGGAGTTTCGACAGTAGCACAGATACGCAGTATTTT

D: NA
J: TRBJ2-3
V: TRBV6-5
size: NA
CDR3: CASSYFSGTDTQYF
DNA: TGTGCCAGCAGTTACTTCAGCGGCACAGATACGCAGTATTTT

D: TRBD2
J: TRBJ2-1
V: TRBV7-6
size: NA
CDR3: CASSFTGGPMGEQFF
DNA: TGTGCCAGCAGTTTTACGGGAGGGCCCATGGGTGAGCAGTTCTTC

D: NA
J: TRBJ1-5
V: TRBV4-2
size: NA
CDR3: CASSQGPAEQPQHF
DNA: TGTGCCAGCAGCCAAGGTCCTGCGGAGCAGCCCCAGCATTTT